In its sample, the clone carrying this TCR beta chain was seen once. These data originate in a study of shared clonotypes between healthy human individuals. CD45RO negativity and positive selection for CCR7 defined naive CD8 cells, a population that excluded terminally differentiated effector memory CD45RA+ cells. The donors, all of them Caucasian adults, lived in Nashville, Tennessee. On sorted subsets, replicate PCRs used 200 to 250 ng DNA, or 25,000 to 35,000 T cell genomes. As processed by the authors: Junction-only immunoSEQ data arrived without quality scores, meaning filtering differed. The data were produced by immunoSEQ multiplex PCR, yet TCRdb's version contains in-frame clones alone and is incomplete. The DNA was the basis for D and trimming; V, J and clone size are from that table. The repertoire holds around 1,900,000 clones, 90% to 95% seen once, with about 1.7% in the top ten. Germline CDR1 reads MNHEY; CDR2 reads SMNVEV (reference sequence). V lost 8 bases and J 1 base, leaving 15 bases between the germline ends. The CDR3 spans 14 residues.

Sequenced sample: naive CD8+ T cells from PBMCs. The source is a man aged 18 to 35 in good health. Some clones in this sample may be carry-over from other donors' samples. The rearrangement uses TRBV27 and TRBJ2-7; no clear D. The CDR3 loop reads CASGGVGSSYEQYF. The CDR3 region has the DNA TGTGCCAGCGGTGGGGTGGGCAGTTCCTACGAGCAGTACTTC.